This T cell receptor (beta chain) was sequenced in a study of blood T cell repertoires in COVID-19. Study in general: Sites across the United States, Italy and Spain contributed samples from acute and convalescent COVID-19. PBMCs, B-cell-depleted T cells, or T cells were the source of the cDNA or gDNA that made up the material.

This CDR3 comprises 17 residues. V lost 2 bases to trimming and J lost 4 bases, with 18 bases between them. The V gene's germline CDR1 is SGHTA and CDR2 FQGNSA. Original methodology: Cell counts per sample came from amplifying reference gene primers. Only in-frame clones appear in the TCRdb table, and some are missing; sequencing was by immunoSEQ multiplex PCR. V, J and clone size reflect that table, while D and trimming were determined from the DNA. Of over 300,000 clones listed, roughly 89% are singletons. Sequenced sample: peripheral blood. The TCR originated in a young man with active or convalescent COVID-19. V usage is TRBV7-2 and J usage is TRBJ1-3; D perhaps matches TRBD1 (6 bases). The CDR3 spells CASSLTRLGALGNTIYF. DNA for the CDR3: TGTGCCAGCAGCTTAACACGGCTGGGGGCTCTGGGAAACACCATATATTTT. Using reference TRBV7-2 and TRBJ1-3 for the parts outside the CDR3, the full variable domain is GAGVSQSPSNKVTEKGKDVELRCDPISGHTALYWYRQSLGQGLEFLIYFQGNSAPDKSGLPSDRFSAERTGGSVSTLTIQRTQQEDSAVYLCASSLTRLGALGNTIYFGEGSWLTVV.